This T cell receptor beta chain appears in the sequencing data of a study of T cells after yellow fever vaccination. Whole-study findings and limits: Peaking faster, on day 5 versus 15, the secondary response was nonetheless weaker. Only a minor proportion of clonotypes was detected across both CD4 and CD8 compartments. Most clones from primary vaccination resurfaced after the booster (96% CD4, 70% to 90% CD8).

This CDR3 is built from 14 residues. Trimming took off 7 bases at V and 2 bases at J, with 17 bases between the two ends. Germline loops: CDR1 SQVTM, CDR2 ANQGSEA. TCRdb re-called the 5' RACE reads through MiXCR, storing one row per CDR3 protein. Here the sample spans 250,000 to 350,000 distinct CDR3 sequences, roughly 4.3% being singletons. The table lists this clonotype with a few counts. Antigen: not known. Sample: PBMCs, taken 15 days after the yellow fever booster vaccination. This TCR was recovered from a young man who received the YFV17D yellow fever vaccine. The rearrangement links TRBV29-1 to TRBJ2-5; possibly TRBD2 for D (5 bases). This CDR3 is CSAGLVGSQETQYF. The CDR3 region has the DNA TGCAGCGCAGGACTGGTTGGCTCGCAAGAGACCCAGTACTTC.